This T cell receptor (beta chain) appears in the sequencing data of a study of blood T cell repertoires in COVID-19 (TCRdb year 2020). For the study in its entirety: Collaborator samples came from the United States, Italy and Spain and covered acute and convalescent phases of COVID-19. Samples came from the ongoing ImmuneRACE study (first 160 participants) plus 1,254 subjects from 6 global collaborators. Nearly every sample came with metadata listing a de-identified subject ID, COVID-19 status, age in years and sex. Where available, HLA class I and class II types were obtained from metadata supplied by the sample provider rather than from assay-based typing. The material from the prospective study consisted of cDNA or gDNA derived from T cells, B-cell-depleted T cells, or PBMCs. The repertoires were made available in a free public database intended to serve as a resource for research on the immune response to SARS-CoV-2. The dataset comprised deeply sampled blood TCRbeta repertoires from subjects exposed to, actively infected with, or recovered from COVID-19.

On this clone itself: Its antigen is not yet known. No clone much larger than this one lies a single base away; base qualities are absent.

Points the paper makes about the study in general: The amount of clinical and demographic metadata varied by source and participant and was provided uncurated.

The immunoSEQ Assay, a bias-controlled multiplex PCR, was used to amplify TCRbeta CDR3 regions from genomic DNA. Under the source paper's analysis protocol: The number of nucleated cells in each sample was estimated from the amplification of reference gene primers within the assay. To quantify the absolute abundance of each unique TCRbeta CDR3 rearrangement, sequence reads were collapsed and filtered. For each sample, productive Simpson clonality was calculated as the square root of Simpson's diversity index across productive rearrangements. Sourced from immuneACCESS, this table was stored by TCRdb with only in-frame sequences that have V and J called. A share of the clones is absent; for the studies checked, an unresolved V gene accounts for under half, and the remainder has no known explanation. V, J and clone size were drawn from that table, and D and trimming were deduced from the DNA. Recorded for this sample are about half a million clones; over 75% of them occurred a single time. 3.2% of the sample rests with the top ten.

Whole blood was collected in K2EDTA tubes by collaborating institutions according to the institutions' own protocols. For TCRbeta analysis, collaborator samples were shipped as frozen whole blood, as isolated PBMCs, or as DNA extracted from either sample type. The sequence was obtained from a human donor in a cohort sampled during active COVID-19. Material: peripheral blood.

This receptor has the CDR3 CASSFLFGDIDTYEQYF. The sequenced DNA is TGTGCCAGCAGCTTCCTTTTCGGGGACATAGACACCTACGAGCAGTACTTC. The sequence joins TRBV7-8 to TRBJ2-7; perhaps TRBD1 is the D gene, with 6 bases matching. At the junction V is shortened by 3 bases and J by 2 bases, with 20 bases in between. From a lookup of the germline V gene, CDR1 and CDR2 are SGHVS and FQNEAQ. Measured from the cysteine to the phenylalanine, the CDR3 is 17 residues long. The entry retains the CDR3 DNA only, 51 bases that are in frame from base 1.